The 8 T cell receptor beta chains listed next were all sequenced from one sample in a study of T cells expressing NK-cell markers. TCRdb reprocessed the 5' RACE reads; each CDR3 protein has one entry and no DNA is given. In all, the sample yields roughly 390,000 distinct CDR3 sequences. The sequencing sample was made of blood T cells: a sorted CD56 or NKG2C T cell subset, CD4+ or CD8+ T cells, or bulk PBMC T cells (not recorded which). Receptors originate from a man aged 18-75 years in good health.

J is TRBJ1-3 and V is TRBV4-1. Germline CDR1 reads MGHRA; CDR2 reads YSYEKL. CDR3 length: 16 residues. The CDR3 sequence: CASSQVGQRAGNTIYF.

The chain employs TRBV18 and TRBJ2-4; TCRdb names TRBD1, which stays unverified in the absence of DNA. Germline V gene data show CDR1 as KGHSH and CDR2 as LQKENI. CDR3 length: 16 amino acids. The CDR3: CASSPDRVAAKNIQYF.

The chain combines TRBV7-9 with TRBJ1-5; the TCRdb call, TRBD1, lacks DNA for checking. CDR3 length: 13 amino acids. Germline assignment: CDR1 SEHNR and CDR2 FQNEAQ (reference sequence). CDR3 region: CASSLTGSQPQHF.

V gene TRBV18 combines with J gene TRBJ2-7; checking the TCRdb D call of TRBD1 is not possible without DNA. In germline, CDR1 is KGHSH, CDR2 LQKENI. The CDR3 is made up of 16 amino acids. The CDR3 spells CASSPSRRQGAYEQYF.

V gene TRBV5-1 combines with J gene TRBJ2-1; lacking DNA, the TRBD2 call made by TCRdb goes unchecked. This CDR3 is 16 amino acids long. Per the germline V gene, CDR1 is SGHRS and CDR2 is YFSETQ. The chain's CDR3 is CASSRIAGGTANEQFF.

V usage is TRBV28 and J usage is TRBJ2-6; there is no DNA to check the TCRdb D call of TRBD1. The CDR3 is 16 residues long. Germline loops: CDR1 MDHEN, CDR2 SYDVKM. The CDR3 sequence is CASSNGGASGANVLTF.

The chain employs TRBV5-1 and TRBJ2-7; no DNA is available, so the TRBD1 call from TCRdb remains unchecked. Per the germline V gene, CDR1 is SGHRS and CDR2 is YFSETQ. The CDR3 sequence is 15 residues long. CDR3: CASSARDRGQYEQYF. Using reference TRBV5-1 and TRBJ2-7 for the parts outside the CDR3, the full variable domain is KAGVTQTPRYLIKTRGQQVTLSCSPISGHRSVSWYQQTPGQGLQFLFEYFSETQRNKGNFPGRFSGRQFSNSRSEMNVSTLELGDSALYLCASSARDRGQYEQYFGPGTRLTVT.

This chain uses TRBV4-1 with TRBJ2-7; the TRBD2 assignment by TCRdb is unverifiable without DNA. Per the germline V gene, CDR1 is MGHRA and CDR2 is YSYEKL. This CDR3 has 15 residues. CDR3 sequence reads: CASRRTSGGIYEQYF.